This T cell receptor beta chain was identified during a study of CD8 T cells in ankylosing spondylitis. It was by quantitative 5'-RACE with molecular barcodes that TCR beta libraries were made. TCRdb recomputed calls from the 5' RACE reads with MiXCR, one row per CDR3 protein. The sample has 300,000 to 400,000 distinct CDR3 sequences, roughly 20% seen once. The V and J ends lost 2 bases and 1 base respectively, with 5 bases between them. The CDR3 has 14 amino acids. This clonotype has a handful of counts. Sequenced material: blood, either unsorted or a sorted T cell fraction (not recorded which). The receptor comes from a male donor with ankylosing spondylitis or in good health (not recorded which). The chain couples TRBV12-3 or TRBV12-4 to TRBJ2-2; D uncertain. CDR3 in DNA: TGTGCCAGCAGTTTACTTAAGAACACCGGGGAGCTGTTTTTT. It codes for CASSLLKNTGELFF.